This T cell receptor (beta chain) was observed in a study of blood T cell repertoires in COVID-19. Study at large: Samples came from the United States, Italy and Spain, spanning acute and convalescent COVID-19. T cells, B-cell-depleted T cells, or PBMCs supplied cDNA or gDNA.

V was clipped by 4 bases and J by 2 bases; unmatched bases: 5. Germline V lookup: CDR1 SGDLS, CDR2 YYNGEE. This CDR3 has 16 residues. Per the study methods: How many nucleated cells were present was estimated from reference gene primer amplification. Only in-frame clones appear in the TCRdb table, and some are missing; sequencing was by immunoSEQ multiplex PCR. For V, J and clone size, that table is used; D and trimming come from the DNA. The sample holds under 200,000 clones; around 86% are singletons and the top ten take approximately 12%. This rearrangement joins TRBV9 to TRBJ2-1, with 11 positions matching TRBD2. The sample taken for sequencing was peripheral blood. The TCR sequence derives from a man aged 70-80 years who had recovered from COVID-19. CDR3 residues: CASSIGTSGAYNEQFF. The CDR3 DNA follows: TGTGCCAGCAGCATCGGGACTAGCGGTGCCTACAATGAGCAGTTCTTC.